The text below deals with one T cell receptor beta chain. This record comes from a study of blood T cell repertoires in COVID-19. Libraries were prepared by immunoSEQ multiplex PCR; TCRdb keeps only in-frame clonotypes and omits some of them. The table shows over 130,000 clones, with 84% occurring only once. The CDR3 loop spans 14 amino acids. The V and J ends lost 2 bases and 4 bases respectively, with 11 bases between them. The V gene's germline CDR1 is WSHSY and CDR2 SAAADI. The TCR comes from a young man with COVID-19, enrolled during active disease. The source material was peripheral blood. The V and J genes are TRBV10-2 and TRBJ1-2; possibly TRBD1 for D (6 bases). CDR3 in DNA: TGCGCCAGCAGTGAGAGTAAACAGGGCTATGGCTACACCTTC. It codes for CASSESKQGYGYTF.